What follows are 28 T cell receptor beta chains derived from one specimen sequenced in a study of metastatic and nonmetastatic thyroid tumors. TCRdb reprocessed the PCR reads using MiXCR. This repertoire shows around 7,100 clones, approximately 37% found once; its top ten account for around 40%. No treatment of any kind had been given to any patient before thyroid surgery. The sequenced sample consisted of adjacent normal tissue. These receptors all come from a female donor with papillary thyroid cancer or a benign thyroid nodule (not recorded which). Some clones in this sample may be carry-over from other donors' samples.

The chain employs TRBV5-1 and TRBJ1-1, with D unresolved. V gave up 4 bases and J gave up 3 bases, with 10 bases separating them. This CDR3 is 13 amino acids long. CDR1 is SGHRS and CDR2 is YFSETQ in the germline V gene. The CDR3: CASSHVTDTEAFF. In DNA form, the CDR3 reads TGCGCCAGCAGCCATGTGACGGACACTGAAGCTTTCTTT.

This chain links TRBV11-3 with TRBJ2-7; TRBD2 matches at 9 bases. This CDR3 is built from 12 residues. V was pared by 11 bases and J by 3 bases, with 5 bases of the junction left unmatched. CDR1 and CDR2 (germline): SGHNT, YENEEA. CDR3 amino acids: CARGGRDYEQYF. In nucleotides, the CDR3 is TGTGCCCGGGGCGGGAGGGACTACGAGCAGTACTTC.

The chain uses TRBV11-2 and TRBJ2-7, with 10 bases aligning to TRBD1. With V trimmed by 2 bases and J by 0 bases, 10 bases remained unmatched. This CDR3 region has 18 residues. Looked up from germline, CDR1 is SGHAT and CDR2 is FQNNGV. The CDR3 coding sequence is TGTGCCAGCAGCTTACACGGGACAGGGGCCCCATCCTCCTACGAGCAGTACTTC. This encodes CASSLHGTGAPSSYEQYF.

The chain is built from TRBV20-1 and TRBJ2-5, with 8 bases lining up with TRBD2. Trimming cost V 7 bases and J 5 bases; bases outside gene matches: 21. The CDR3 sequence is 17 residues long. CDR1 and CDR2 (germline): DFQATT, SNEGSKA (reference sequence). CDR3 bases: TGCAGTGATAGTAAGGGACTAGAGGGAGGGACGAGGGAGACCCAGTACTTC. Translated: CSDSKGLEGGTRETQYF.

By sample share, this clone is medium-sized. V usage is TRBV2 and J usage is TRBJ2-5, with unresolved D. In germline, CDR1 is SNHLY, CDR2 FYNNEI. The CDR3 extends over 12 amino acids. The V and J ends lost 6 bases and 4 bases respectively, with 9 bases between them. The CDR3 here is CASRGVLETQYF. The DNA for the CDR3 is TGTGCCAGCAGAGGTGTTTTAGAGACCCAGTACTTC.

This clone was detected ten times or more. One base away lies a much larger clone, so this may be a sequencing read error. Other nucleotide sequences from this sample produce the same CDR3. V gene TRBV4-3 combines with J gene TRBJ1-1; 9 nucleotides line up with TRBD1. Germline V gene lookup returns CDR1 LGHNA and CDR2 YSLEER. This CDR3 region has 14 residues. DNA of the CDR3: TGCGCCAGCAGCCATGGGACAGGGTACACTGAGGCTTTCTTT. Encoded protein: CASSHGTGYTEAFF.

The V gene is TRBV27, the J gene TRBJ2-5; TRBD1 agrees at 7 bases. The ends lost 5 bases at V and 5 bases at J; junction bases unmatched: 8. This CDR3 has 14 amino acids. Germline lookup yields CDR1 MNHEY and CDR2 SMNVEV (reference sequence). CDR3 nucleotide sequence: TGTGCCAGCAGTACCCCGACAGGGAAGGAGACCCAGTACTTC. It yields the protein CASSTPTGKETQYF.

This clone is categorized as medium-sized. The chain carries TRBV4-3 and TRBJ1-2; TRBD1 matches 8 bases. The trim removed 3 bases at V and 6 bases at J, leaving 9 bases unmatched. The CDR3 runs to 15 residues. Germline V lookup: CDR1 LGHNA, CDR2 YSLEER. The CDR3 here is CASSQRQGPSHGYTF. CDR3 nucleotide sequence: TGCGCCAGCAGCCAGCGACAGGGGCCTAGCCATGGCTACACCTTC.

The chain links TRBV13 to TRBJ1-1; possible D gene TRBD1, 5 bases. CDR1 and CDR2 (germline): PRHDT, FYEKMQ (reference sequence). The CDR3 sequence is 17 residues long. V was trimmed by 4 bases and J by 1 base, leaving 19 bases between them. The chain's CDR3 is CASSSRSDQGGNTEAFF. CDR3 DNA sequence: TGTGCCAGCAGCTCACGATCCGATCAGGGAGGGAACACTGAAGCTTTCTTT.

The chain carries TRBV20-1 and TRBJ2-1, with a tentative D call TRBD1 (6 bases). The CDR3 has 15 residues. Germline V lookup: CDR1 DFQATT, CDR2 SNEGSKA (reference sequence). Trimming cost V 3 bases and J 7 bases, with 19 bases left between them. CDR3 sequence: CSASGEQGPRNEQFF. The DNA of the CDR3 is TGCAGTGCTAGCGGTGAGCAGGGGCCACGGAATGAGCAGTTCTTC.

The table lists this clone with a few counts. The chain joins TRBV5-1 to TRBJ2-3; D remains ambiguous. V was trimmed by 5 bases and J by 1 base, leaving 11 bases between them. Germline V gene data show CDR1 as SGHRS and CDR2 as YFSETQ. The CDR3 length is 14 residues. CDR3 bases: TGCGCCAGCAGTTCCTTTGCAGGCACAGATACGCAGTATTTT. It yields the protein CASSSFAGTDTQYF.

In DNA, the CDR3 is TGCGCCAGCGCCCCTACTAGCGGCACCGGGGAGCTGTTTTTT. It yields the protein CASAPTSGTGELFF. This chain joins TRBV5-1 and TRBJ2-2; 8 nucleotides match TRBD2. V shed 7 bases and J 4 bases; nucleotides not matched to a gene: 6. Germline lookup yields CDR1 SGHRS and CDR2 YFSETQ. The CDR3 is 14 amino acids.

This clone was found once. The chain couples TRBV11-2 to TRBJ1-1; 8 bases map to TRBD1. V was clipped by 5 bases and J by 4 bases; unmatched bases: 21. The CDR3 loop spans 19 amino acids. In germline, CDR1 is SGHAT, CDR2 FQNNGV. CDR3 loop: CASSPSRAGGAIWGTEAFF. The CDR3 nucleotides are TGTGCCAGCAGCCCCTCCCGGGCAGGGGGCGCCATTTGGGGCACTGAAGCTTTCTTT.

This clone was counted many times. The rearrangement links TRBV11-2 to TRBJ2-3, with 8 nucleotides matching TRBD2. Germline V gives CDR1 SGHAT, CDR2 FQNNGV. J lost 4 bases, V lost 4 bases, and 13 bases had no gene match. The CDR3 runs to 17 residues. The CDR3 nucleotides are TGTGCCAGCAGCTCCCCCCGGGGGGGGCAAAGCGCAGATACGCAGTATTTT. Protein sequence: CASSSPRGGQSADTQYF.

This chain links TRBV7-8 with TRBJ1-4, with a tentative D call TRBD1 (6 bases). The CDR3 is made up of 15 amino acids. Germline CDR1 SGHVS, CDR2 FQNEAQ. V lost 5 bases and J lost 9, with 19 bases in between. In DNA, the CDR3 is TGTGCCAGCAGCCCCCAGACAGGAGGGATGAAAAAACTGTTTTTT. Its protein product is CASSPQTGGMKKLFF.

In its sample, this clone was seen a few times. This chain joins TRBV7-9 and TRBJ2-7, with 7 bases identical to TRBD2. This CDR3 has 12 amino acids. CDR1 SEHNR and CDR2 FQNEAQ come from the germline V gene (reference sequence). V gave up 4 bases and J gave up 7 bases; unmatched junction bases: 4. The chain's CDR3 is CASSWEGGEQYF. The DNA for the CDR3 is TGTGCCAGCAGCTGGGAGGGTGGTGAGCAGTACTTC.

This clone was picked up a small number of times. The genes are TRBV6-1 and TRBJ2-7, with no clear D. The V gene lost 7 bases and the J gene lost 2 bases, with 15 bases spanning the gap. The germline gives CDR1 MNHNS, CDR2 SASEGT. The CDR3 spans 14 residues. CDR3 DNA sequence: TGTGCCAGCACCCTACCCCACCCAACCTACGAGCAGTACTTC. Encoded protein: CASTLPHPTYEQYF.

The CDR3 here is CASSLGWTSTYEQYF. Written as DNA, the CDR3 is TGTGCCAGCAGCTTGGGTTGGACGTCGACCTACGAGCAGTACTTC. This chain joins TRBV5-6 and TRBJ2-7; D gene uncertain. Germline CDR1 and CDR2: SGHDT and YYEEEE. V was trimmed by 0 bases and J by 2 bases, leaving 12 bases between them. This CDR3 has 15 residues.

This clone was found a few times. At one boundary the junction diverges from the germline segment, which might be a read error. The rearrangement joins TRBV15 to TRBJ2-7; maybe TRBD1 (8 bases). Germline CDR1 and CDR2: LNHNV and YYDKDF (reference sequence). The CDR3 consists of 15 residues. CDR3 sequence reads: CATIRDLTGGDEQHF. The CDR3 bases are TGTGCCACCATCAGAGATCTTACAGGGGGGGACGAGCAGCACTTC.

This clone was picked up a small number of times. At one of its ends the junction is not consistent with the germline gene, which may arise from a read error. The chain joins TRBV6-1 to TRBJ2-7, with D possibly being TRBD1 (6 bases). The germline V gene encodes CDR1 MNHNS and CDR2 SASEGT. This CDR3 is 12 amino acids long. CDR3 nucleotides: TGTGCCAGCAGCAGGGGTTACCACGAGAAGTACTTC. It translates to CASSRGYHEKYF.

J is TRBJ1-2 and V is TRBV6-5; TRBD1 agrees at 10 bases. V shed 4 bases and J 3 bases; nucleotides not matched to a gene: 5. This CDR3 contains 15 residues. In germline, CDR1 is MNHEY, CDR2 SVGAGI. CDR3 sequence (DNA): TGTGCCAGCAGTTCTCCCGGGACAGGGGACTATGGCTACACCTTC. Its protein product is CASSSPGTGDYGYTF.

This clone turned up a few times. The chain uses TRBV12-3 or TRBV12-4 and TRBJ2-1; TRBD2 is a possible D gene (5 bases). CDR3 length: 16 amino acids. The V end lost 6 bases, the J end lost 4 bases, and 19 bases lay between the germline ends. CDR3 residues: CASSPTQLGEYNEQFF. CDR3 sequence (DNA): TGTGCCAGCAGCCCCACCCAGTTGGGAGAGTACAATGAGCAGTTCTTC.

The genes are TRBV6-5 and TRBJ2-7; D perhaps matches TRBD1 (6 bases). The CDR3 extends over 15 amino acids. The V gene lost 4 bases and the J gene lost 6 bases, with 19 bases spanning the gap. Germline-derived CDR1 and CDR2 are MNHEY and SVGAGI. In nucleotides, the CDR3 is TGTGCCAGCAGTTCAACAGGGAGTTCCTTCCTCGAGCAGTACTTC. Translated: CASSSTGSSFLEQYF.

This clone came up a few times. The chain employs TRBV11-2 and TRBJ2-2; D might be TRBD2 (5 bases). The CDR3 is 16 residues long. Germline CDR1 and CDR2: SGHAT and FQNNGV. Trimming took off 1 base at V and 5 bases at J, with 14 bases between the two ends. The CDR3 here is CASSLVSSSGTGELFF. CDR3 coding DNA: TGTGCCAGCAGCTTAGTCTCTAGCTCGGGGACCGGGGAGCTGTTTTTT.

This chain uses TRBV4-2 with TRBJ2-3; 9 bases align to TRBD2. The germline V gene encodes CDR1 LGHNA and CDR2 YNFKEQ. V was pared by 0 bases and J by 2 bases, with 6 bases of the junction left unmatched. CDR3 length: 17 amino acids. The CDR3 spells CASSQDERGGATDTQYF. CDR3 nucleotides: TGTGCCAGCAGCCAAGATGAGCGCGGGGGGGCCACAGATACGCAGTATTTT.

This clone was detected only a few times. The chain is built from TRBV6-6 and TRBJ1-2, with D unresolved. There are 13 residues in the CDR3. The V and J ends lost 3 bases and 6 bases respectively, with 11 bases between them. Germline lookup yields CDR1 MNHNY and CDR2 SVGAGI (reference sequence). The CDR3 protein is CASSYKAVNGYTF. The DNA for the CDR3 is TGTGCCAGCAGTTATAAGGCAGTCAATGGCTACACCTTC.

The CDR3: CASSDTSGDTQYF. The CDR3 nucleotides read TGTGCCAGCAGTGACACTAGCGGGGACACGCAGTATTTT. The chain joins TRBV3-1 to TRBJ2-3; 10 positions agree with TRBD2. Per germline, CDR1 LGHDT and CDR2 YNNKEL (reference sequence). The CDR3 totals 13 residues. V lost 6 bases, J lost 9 bases, and 6 bases stayed unmatched.

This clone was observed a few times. The CDR3 here is CASSEAAGVGQETQYF. As DNA, the CDR3 is TGTGCCAGCAGTGAAGCGGCGGGAGTGGGCCAAGAGACCCAGTACTTC. The chain recombines TRBV6-1 with TRBJ2-5; TRBD2 matches at 7 bases. The CDR3 extends over 16 amino acids. Germline CDR1 reads MNHNS; CDR2 reads SASEGT. The trim removed 0 bases at V and 1 base at J, leaving 5 bases unmatched.